The rows below give T cell receptor beta chains drawn from one sample of a study of T cells in Graves' hyperthyroidism and ophthalmopathy. One entry per CDR3 protein, called by TCRdb with MiXCR from the multiplex PCR reads. The repertoire holds hundreds of thousands of distinct CDR3 sequences, under 25% seen once, with about 53% in the top ten. Sequencing was carried out using blood. These receptors were collected from a woman between 65 and 79 years old with Graves' ophthalmopathy. CDR3s include the opening cysteine and the closing phenylalanine or tryptophan. The order of the fields is J gene, V gene, clone size, D gene, CDR3 DNA, CDR3 protein. A D gene is named only where the DNA matches it firmly. A clone size is listed for some rows: how often the clone was seen (once, few, many), or a class if it is expanded.

j_call: TRBJ2-3
v_call: TRBV12-3/TRBV12-4
clone_size: few
d_call: -
cdr3_nt: TGTGCCAGCAGTCGGAACAGGGTAATTGGAACAGATACGCAGTATTTT
cdr3_aa: CASSRNRVIGTDTQYF

j_call: TRBJ2-5
v_call: TRBV6-2/TRBV6-3
clone_size: few
d_call: TRBD2
cdr3_nt: TGTGCCAGCGTCTTCCTAGCGGGGGCCCAAGAGACCCAGTACTTC
cdr3_aa: CASVFLAGAQETQYF

j_call: TRBJ2-7
v_call: TRBV11-2
clone_size: many
d_call: -
cdr3_nt: TGTGCCAGCAGCTTAGTTAGGAACGAGCAGTACTTC
cdr3_aa: CASSLVRNEQYF

j_call: TRBJ1-2
v_call: TRBV6-1
clone_size: -
d_call: -
cdr3_nt: TGTGCCAGCAGTCCCACATTGGGGGGGGCTCGGGGCTACACCTTC
cdr3_aa: CASSPTLGGARGYTF

j_call: TRBJ2-7
v_call: TRBV28
clone_size: -
d_call: TRBD2
cdr3_nt: TGTGCCAGCAGCTTAGCGGGGGACACAAGGTTCTACGAGCAGTACTTC
cdr3_aa: CASSLAGDTRFYEQYF

j_call: TRBJ2-1
v_call: TRBV28
clone_size: -
d_call: TRBD2
cdr3_nt: TGTGCCAGCGTAACGGGACTAGTCAATGAGCAGTTCTTC
cdr3_aa: CASVTGLVNEQFF

j_call: TRBJ2-7
v_call: TRBV14
clone_size: few
d_call: TRBD2
cdr3_nt: TGTGCCAGCAGCCAAACGGGACTAGCGGTACGACAAGGCGAGCAGTACTTC
cdr3_aa: CASSQTGLAVRQGEQYF

j_call: TRBJ2-1
v_call: TRBV4-1
clone_size: -
d_call: -
cdr3_nt: TGCGCCAGCAGCCTCGGCAGGGCCCGGAGCTCCTACAATGAGCAGTTCTTC
cdr3_aa: CASSLGRARSSYNEQFF

j_call: TRBJ2-3
v_call: TRBV6-2/TRBV6-3
clone_size: -
d_call: -
cdr3_nt: TGTGCCGGCAGTTATAGAGGAAGGGGGAGGGATACGCAGTATTTT
cdr3_aa: CAGSYRGRGRDTQYF

j_call: TRBJ2-2
v_call: TRBV11-2
clone_size: -
d_call: TRBD2
cdr3_nt: TGTGCCAGCAGCTTAACGGGAGGTGGAACCAGGGAGCTGTTTTTT
cdr3_aa: CASSLTGGGTRELFF

j_call: TRBJ2-5
v_call: TRBV5-1
clone_size: -
d_call: -
cdr3_nt: TGCGCCAGCAGCCCGAGCCCGACTAGTGTGGAGACCCAGTACTTC
cdr3_aa: CASSPSPTSVETQYF

j_call: TRBJ2-3
v_call: TRBV2
clone_size: many
d_call: -
cdr3_nt: TGTGCCATCGGGGGCACACCTAGCACAGATACGCAGTATTTT
cdr3_aa: CAIGGTPSTDTQYF

j_call: TRBJ1-2
v_call: TRBV7-3
clone_size: many
d_call: -
cdr3_nt: TGTGCCAGCGGGTCGACTTTCGGCTACACCTTC
cdr3_aa: CASGSTFGYTF

j_call: TRBJ2-5
v_call: TRBV28
clone_size: many
d_call: -
cdr3_nt: TGTGCCAGCAGTTTTGGGAGGAGAGGTCAAGAGACCCAGTACTTC
cdr3_aa: CASSFGRRGQETQYF

j_call: TRBJ1-1
v_call: TRBV28
clone_size: many
d_call: TRBD1
cdr3_nt: TGTGCCAGCAGCGTCGCTCCGGGACAGGGGGGCACTGAAGCTTTCTTT
cdr3_aa: CASSVAPGQGGTEAFF

j_call: TRBJ2-2
v_call: TRBV6-1
clone_size: few
d_call: -
cdr3_nt: TGTGCCAGCAGTCTACGACAGTATCAGACCGGGGAGCTGTTTTTT
cdr3_aa: CASSLRQYQTGELFF

j_call: TRBJ1-2
v_call: TRBV9
clone_size: -
d_call: -
cdr3_nt: TGTGCCAGCAGCGTAGCTCTGGGCTATGGCTACACCTTC
cdr3_aa: CASSVALGYGYTF

j_call: TRBJ1-1
v_call: TRBV14
clone_size: -
d_call: -
cdr3_nt: TGTGCCAGCAGCCAAGTCCCAGGGAGCACTGAAGCTTTCTTT
cdr3_aa: CASSQVPGSTEAFF

j_call: TRBJ1-6
v_call: TRBV10-1
clone_size: few
d_call: -
cdr3_nt: TGCGCCAGCAGCGATCCCGGACAGCCTAATTCACCCCTCCACTTT
cdr3_aa: CASSDPGQPNSPLHF

j_call: TRBJ1-4
v_call: TRBV7-9
clone_size: few
d_call: TRBD1
cdr3_nt: TGTGCCAGCAGCCCGGACAGGGTTGCAACTAATGAAAAACTGTTTTTT
cdr3_aa: CASSPDRVATNEKLFF

j_call: TRBJ2-3
v_call: TRBV20-1
clone_size: few
d_call: -
cdr3_nt: TGCAGTGCTAGTCATTCAGGTGACACAGATACGCAGTATTTT
cdr3_aa: CSASHSGDTDTQYF

j_call: TRBJ2-7
v_call: TRBV15
clone_size: -
d_call: -
cdr3_nt: TGTGCCACCAGCACCCTACTAGGGGCTTACGAGCAGTACTTC
cdr3_aa: CATSTLLGAYEQYF

j_call: TRBJ2-4
v_call: TRBV3-1
clone_size: few
d_call: -
cdr3_nt: TGTGCCAGCAGCCCTCAGAGACTTTTAGCCAAAAACATTCAGTACTTC
cdr3_aa: CASSPQRLLAKNIQYF

j_call: TRBJ2-2
v_call: TRBV28
clone_size: -
d_call: -
cdr3_nt: TGTGCCAGCAGTTTTTTACCGACGAACACCGGGGAGCTGTTTTTT
cdr3_aa: CASSFLPTNTGELFF

j_call: TRBJ1-2
v_call: TRBV6-1
clone_size: -
d_call: -
cdr3_nt: TGTGCCAGCAGTCCTTCTTCCACTAACTATGGCTACACCTTC
cdr3_aa: CASSPSSTNYGYTF

j_call: TRBJ1-5
v_call: TRBV12-3/TRBV12-4
clone_size: many
d_call: -
cdr3_nt: TGTGCCAGCAGTTTAGCCAGTTATAGCCTTCAGCCCCAGCATTTT
cdr3_aa: CASSLASYSLQPQHF

j_call: TRBJ1-2
v_call: TRBV12-5
clone_size: -
d_call: TRBD1
cdr3_nt: TGTGCTAGTGGTTTGGTACCGCAGGGGGATGGCTACACCTTC
cdr3_aa: CASGLVPQGDGYTF

j_call: TRBJ2-7
v_call: TRBV2
clone_size: many
d_call: TRBD2
cdr3_nt: TGTGCCAGCAGTTTCCTAGCGGGAGTGCGCGAGCAGTACTTC
cdr3_aa: CASSFLAGVREQYF

j_call: TRBJ2-1
v_call: TRBV7-9
clone_size: -
d_call: -
cdr3_nt: TGTGCCAGCAGCCATACACAGGAGAAGACATACAATGAGCAGTTCTTC
cdr3_aa: CASSHTQEKTYNEQFF

j_call: TRBJ2-6
v_call: TRBV12-3/TRBV12-4
clone_size: -
d_call: -
cdr3_nt: TGTGCCAGCAGTTTTGATCGGTGGAGGACGGGGTATATGACTGGGGCCAACGTCCTGACTTTC
cdr3_aa: CASSFDRWRTGYMTGANVLTF

j_call: TRBJ2-7
v_call: TRBV4-1
clone_size: few
d_call: TRBD1
cdr3_nt: TGCGCCAGCAGCCAGCGACTGGACAGGACCTACGAGCAGTACTTC
cdr3_aa: CASSQRLDRTYEQYF

j_call: TRBJ2-1
v_call: TRBV7-9
clone_size: -
d_call: TRBD2
cdr3_nt: TGTGCCAGCAGCTTAGCGGGAGGGGTTGAGCAGTTCTTC
cdr3_aa: CASSLAGGVEQFF

j_call: TRBJ2-7
v_call: TRBV6-1
clone_size: few
d_call: TRBD2
cdr3_nt: TGTGCCAGCAAAAAAGCGGGAGAGGGGCTCGAGCAGTACTTC
cdr3_aa: CASKKAGEGLEQYF

j_call: TRBJ2-7
v_call: TRBV12-3/TRBV12-4
clone_size: many
d_call: -
cdr3_nt: TGTGCCAGCAGTCCTCAGAAGGGGCCCCCTTACGAGCAGTACTTC
cdr3_aa: CASSPQKGPPYEQYF

j_call: TRBJ1-1
v_call: TRBV5-6
clone_size: -
d_call: -
cdr3_nt: TGTGCCAGCAGCCTAATAGGGCAGGAGAACACTGAAGCTTTCTTT
cdr3_aa: CASSLIGQENTEAFF